The clone carrying this TCR beta chain was recorded only once. The antigen is not known. V lost 6 bases and J lost 10, with 13 bases in between. The germline V gene has CDR1 MDHEN and CDR2 SYDVKM. CDR3 length: 12 residues. This sample is part of a study of cytomegalovirus exposure and HLA in healthy donors. Study-wide findings and caveats: Serostatus for CMV was the only available immune exposure information. Reports indicate that TCR beta sequences accurately predicted the HLA-A and HLA-B alleles of most subjects.

Primers for the PCR totalled 60 Vbeta and 13 Jbeta. Assay used: immunoSEQ multiplex PCR; TCRdb lists only in-frame clones, some missing. The table has over 100,000 clones, 80% to 85% seen once; the top ten hold roughly 2.3%. Sequencing was carried out using PBMCs. The origin of this receptor is a woman aged 30 to 39 in good health and CMV-seronegative. The chain recombines TRBV28 with TRBJ2-1; a possible D gene is TRBD2 (5 bases). This chain's CDR3 is CASSPGEREQFF. Here the CDR3 DNA reads TGTGCCAGCAGCCCGGGTGAGCGGGAGCAGTTCTTC.